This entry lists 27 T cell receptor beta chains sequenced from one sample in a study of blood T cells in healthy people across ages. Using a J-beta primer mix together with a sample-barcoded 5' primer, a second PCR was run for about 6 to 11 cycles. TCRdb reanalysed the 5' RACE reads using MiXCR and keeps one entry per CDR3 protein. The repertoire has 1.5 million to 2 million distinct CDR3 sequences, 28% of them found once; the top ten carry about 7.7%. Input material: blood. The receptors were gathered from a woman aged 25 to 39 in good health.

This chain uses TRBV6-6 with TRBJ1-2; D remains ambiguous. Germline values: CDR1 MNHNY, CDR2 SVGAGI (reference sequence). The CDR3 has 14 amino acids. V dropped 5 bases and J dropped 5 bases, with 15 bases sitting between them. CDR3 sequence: CASSQVGETYGYTF. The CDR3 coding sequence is TGTGCCAGCAGTCAGGTCGGGGAGACTTATGGCTACACCTTC.

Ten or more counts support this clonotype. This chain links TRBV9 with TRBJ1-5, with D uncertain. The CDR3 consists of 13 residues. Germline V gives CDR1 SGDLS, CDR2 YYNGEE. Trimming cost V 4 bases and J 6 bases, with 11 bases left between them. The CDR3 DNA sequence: TGTGCCAGCAGCCCCCGTTGGCCTCAGCCCCAGCATTTT. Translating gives CASSPRWPQPQHF.

The CDR3 sequence is CASRSNGGARGYTF. Written as DNA, the CDR3 is TGTGCCAGCAGGTCTAACGGGGGGGCCAGGGGCTACACCTTC. The chain couples TRBV27 to TRBJ1-2; possible D gene TRBD1, 6 bases. This CDR3 has 14 amino acids. Germline CDR1 MNHEY, CDR2 SMNVEV (reference sequence). The V and J ends lost 6 bases and 8 bases respectively, with 19 bases between them.

The CDR3 DNA is TGCGCCAGCAGCGCGGCGGGACAGGGGGTGTACTATGGCTACACCTTC. Its protein is CASSAAGQGVYYGYTF. The V call is TRBV5-1, the J call TRBJ1-2, with 11 nucleotides matching TRBD1. CDR1 SGHRS and CDR2 YFSETQ come from the germline V gene. Trimming took 4 bases from V and 3 from J; bases not matched to a gene: 8. This CDR3 is built from 16 residues.

The DNA of the CDR3 is TGTGCCAGCAGCGACGACAGGGGGTCGCCGGGCAATGAGCAGTTCTTC. This translates into CASSDDRGSPGNEQFF. The chain couples TRBV12-3 or TRBV12-4 to TRBJ2-1, with TRBD1 matching over 9 bases. CDR3 size: 16 residues. V was pared by 6 bases and J by 6 bases, with 12 bases of the junction left unmatched.

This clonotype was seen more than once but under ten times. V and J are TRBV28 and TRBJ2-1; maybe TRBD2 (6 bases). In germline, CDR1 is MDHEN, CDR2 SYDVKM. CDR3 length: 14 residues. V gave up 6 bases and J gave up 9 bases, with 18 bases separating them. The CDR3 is CASSYGGLVGEQFF. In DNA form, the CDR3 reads TGTGCCAGCAGCTACGGAGGGTTGGTAGGTGAGCAGTTCTTC.

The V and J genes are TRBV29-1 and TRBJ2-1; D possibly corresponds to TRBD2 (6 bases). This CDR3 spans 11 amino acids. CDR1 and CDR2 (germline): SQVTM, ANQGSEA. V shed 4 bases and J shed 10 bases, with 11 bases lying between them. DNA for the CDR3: TGCAGCGTTGGGGACTCCTACGAGCAGTTCTTC. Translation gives CSVGDSYEQFF.

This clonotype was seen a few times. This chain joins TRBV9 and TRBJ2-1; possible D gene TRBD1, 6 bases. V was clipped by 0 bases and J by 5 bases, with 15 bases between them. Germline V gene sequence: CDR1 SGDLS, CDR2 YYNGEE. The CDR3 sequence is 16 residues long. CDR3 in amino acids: CASSVADSSLHNEQFF. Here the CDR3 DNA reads TGTGCCAGCAGCGTAGCGGACAGTTCACTACACAATGAGCAGTTCTTC.

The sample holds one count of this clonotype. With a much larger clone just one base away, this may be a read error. Written as DNA, the CDR3 is TGCGCCAGCAGTGAGTCGAGGCAGAAAGAGGCCCAGTACTTC. Residues: CASSESRQKEAQYF. This chain joins TRBV10-1 and TRBJ2-4; unclear D gene. CDR1 is WNHNN, CDR2 SYGVQD, per germline (reference sequence). V lost 0 bases and J 13 bases, leaving 16 bases between the germline ends. This CDR3 is 14 amino acids long.

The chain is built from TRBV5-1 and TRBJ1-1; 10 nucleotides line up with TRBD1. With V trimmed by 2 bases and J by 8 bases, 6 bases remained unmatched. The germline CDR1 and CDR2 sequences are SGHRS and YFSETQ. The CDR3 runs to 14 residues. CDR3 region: CASSFRGTGEEAFF. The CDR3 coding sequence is TGCGCCAGCAGCTTTCGTGGGACAGGGGAGGAAGCTTTCTTT.

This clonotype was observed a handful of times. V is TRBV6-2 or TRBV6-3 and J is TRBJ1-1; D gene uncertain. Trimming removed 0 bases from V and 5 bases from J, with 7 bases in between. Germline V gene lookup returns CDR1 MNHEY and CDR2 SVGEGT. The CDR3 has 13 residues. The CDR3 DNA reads TGTGCCAGCAGTTACTCTTTTGGGACTGAAGCTTTCTTT. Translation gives CASSYSFGTEAFF.

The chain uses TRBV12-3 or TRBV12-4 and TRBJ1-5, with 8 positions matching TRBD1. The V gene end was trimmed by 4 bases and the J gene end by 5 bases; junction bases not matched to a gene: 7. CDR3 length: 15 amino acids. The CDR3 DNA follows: TGTGCCAGCAGTTCCGCGATGACAGGGGATCAGCCCCAGCATTTT. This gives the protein CASSSAMTGDQPQHF.

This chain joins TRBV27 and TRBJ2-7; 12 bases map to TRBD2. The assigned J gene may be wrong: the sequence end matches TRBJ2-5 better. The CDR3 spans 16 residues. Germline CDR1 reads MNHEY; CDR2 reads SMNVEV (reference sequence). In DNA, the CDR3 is TGTGCCAGCAGTTTATCGGGAGGACTAGCGGGGAAGACCCAGTACTTC. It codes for CASSLSGGLAGKTQYF.

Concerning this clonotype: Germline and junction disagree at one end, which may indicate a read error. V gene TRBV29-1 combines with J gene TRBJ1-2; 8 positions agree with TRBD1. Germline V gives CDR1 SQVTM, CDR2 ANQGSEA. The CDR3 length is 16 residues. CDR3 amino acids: CGVEVDRVFVNYGYTF. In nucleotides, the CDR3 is TGCGGCGTTGAAGTGGACAGGGTATTCGTGAACTATGGCTACACCTTC.

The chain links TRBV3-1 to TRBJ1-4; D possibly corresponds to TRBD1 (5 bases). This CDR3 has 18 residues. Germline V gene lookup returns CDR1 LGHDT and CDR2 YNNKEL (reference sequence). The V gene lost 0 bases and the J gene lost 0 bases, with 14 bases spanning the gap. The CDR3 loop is CASSQDSRRGPTNEKLFF. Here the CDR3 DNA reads TGTGCCAGCAGCCAAGATAGCCGTCGGGGACCAACTAATGAAAAACTGTTTTTT.

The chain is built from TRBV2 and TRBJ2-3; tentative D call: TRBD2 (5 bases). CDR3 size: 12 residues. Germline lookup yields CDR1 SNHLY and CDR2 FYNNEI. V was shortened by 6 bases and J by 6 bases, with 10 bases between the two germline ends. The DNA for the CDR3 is TGTGCCAGCAGGGGAGTAGGGGATACGCAGTATTTT. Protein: CASRGVGDTQYF.

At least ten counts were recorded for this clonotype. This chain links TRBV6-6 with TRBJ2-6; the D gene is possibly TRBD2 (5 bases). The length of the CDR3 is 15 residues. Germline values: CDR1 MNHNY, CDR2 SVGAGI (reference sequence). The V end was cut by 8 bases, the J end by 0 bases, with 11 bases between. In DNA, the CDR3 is TGTGCCAGCCGCTATGGAGGCTCTGGGGCCAACGTCCTGACTTTC. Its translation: CASRYGGSGANVLTF.

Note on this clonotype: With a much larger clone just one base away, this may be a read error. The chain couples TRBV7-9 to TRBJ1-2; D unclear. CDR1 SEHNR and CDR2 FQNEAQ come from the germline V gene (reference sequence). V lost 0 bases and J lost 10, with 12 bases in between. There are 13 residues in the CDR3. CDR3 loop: CASSLARGWSYTF. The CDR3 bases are TGTGCCAGCAGCTTAGCGCGAGGGTGGTCCTACACCTTC.

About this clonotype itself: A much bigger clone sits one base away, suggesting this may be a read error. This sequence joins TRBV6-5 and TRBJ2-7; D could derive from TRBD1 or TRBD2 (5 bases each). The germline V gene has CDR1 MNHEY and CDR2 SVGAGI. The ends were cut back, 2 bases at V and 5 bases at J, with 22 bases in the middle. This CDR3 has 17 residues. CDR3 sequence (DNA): TGTGCCAGCAGTTACAATGGGAGACAGTTAGCTGCCGACGAGCAGTACTTC. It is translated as CASSYNGRQLAADEQYF.

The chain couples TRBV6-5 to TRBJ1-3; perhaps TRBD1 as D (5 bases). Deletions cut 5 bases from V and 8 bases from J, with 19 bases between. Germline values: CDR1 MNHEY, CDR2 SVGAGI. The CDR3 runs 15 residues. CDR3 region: CASSRLGGIPHTIYF. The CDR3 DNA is TGTGCCAGCAGTCGACTCGGGGGTATTCCGCACACCATATATTTT.

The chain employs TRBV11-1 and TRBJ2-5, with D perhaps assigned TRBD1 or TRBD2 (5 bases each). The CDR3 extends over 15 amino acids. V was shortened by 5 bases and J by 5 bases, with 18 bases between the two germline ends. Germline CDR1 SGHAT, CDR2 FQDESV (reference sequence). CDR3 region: CASSRSGSREETQYF. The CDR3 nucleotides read TGTGCCAGCAGCCGGTCGGGGTCCAGGGAGGAGACCCAGTACTTC.

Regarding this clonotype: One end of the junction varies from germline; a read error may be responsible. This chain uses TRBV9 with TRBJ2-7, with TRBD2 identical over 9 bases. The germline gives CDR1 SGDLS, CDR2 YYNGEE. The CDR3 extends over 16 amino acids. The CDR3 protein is CASSPHSSGSSYEHYF. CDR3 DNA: TGTGCCAGCAGCCCCCACAGTAGCGGGAGCTCCTACGAGCATTACTTC.

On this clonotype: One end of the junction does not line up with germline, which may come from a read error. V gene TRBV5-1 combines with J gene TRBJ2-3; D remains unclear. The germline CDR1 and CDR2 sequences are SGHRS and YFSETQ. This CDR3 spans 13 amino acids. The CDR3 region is CVSSFNLLDTQYF. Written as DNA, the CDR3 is TGCGTCAGCAGCTTTAATCTACTAGATACGCAGTATTTT. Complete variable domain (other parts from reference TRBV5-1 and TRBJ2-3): KAGVTQTPRYLIKTRGQQVTLSCSPISGHRSVSWYQQTPGQGLQFLFEYFSETQRNKGNFPGRFSGRQFSNSRSEMNVSTLELGDSALYLCVSSFNLLDTQYFGPGTRLTVL.

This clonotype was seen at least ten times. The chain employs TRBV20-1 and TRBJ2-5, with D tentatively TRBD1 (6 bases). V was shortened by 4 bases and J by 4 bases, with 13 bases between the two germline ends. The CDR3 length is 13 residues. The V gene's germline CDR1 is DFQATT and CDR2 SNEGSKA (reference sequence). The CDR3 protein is CSATPTGLETQYF. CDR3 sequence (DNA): TGCAGTGCTACCCCCACAGGGTTAGAGACCCAGTACTTC.

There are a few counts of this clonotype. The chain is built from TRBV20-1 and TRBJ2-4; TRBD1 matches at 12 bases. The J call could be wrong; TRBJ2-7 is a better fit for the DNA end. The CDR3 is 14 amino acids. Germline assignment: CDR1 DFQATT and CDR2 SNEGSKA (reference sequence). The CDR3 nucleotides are TGCAGTGCTAGAATGGGACAGGGGGCCCACGAGCAGTACTTC. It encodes CSARMGQGAHEQYF.

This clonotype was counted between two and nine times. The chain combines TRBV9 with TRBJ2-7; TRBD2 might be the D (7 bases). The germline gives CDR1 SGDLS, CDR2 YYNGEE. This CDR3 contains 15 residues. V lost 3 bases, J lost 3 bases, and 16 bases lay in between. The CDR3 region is CASSEGGTADYEQYF. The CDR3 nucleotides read TGTGCCAGCAGCGAGGGGGGGACGGCGGACTACGAGCAGTACTTC.

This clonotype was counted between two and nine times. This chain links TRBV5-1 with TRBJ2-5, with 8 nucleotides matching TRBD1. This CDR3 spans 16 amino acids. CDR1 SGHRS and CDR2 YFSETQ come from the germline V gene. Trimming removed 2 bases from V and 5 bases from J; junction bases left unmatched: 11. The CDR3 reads CASSLSQGAIRETQYF. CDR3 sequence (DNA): TGCGCCAGCAGCTTATCTCAGGGGGCAATTAGGGAGACCCAGTACTTC.